This TCR beta chain was recorded in a study of post-analysis software for immune sequencing data. About the research overall: In terms of disease course, relapsing-remitting, secondary progressive and progressive-relapsing multiple sclerosis were included.

The authors incorporated unique molecular identifiers into the TCR beta cDNA libraries. A single record per CDR3 protein comes from TCRdb applying MiXCR to the PCR reads. The data show some 690,000 distinct CDR3 sequences, with 55% to 60% seen just once and about 10% held by the top ten. Whole-study findings and limits: A significant reduction in normalized Chao1 diversity was observed in multiple sclerosis patients versus controls. Batch-mates among the samples co-clustered strongly by F measure.

With respect to this clonotype: The antigen is undetermined.

The sequence was collected from a girl aged 2 to 9 with multiple sclerosis. Sequenced sample: blood.

For the CDR3, the DNA is TGCAGCGGGGGACTAGCGGTGTACAATGAGCAGTTCTTC. Amino acids: CSGGLAVYNEQFF. V gene TRBV29-1 combines with J gene TRBJ2-1, with 11 bases matching TRBD2. Germline loops: CDR1 SQVTM, CDR2 ANQGSEA. The V segment lost 7 bases and the J segment 4 bases; nucleotides outside the gene matches: 3. CDR3 length: 13 amino acids.